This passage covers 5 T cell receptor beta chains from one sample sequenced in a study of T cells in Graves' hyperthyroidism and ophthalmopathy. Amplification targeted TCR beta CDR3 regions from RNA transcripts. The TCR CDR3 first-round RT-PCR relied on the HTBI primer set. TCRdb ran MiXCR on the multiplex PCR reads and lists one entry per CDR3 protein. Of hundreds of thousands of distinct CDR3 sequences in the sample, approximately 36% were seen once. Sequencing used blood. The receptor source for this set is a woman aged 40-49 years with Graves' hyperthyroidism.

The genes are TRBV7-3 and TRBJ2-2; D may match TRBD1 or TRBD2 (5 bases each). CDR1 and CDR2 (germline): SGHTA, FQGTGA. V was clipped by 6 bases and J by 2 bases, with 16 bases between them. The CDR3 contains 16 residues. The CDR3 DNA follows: TGTGCCAGCAGTGGAATCGGGACGGCCAACACCGGGGAGCTGTTTTTT. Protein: CASSGIGTANTGELFF. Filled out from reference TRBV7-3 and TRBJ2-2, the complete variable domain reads GAGVSQTPSNKVTEKGKYVELRCDPISGHTALYWYRQSLGQGPEFLIYFQGTGAADDSGLPNDRFFAVRPEGSVSTLKIQRTERGDSAVYLCASSGIGTANTGELFFGEGSRLTVL.

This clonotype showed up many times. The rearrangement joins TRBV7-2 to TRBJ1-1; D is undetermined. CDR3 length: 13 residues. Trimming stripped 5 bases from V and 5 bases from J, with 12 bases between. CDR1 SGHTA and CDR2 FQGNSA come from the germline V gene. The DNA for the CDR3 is TGTGCCAGCAGCCTGACGAGGAGTACTGAAGCTTTCTTT. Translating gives CASSLTRSTEAFF.

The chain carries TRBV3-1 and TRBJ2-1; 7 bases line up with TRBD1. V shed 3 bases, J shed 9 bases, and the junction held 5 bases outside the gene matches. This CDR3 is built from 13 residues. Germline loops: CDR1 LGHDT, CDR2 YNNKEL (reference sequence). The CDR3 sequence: CASSQTGFGEQFF. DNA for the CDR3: TGTGCCAGCAGCCAGACAGGGTTCGGTGAGCAGTTCTTC.

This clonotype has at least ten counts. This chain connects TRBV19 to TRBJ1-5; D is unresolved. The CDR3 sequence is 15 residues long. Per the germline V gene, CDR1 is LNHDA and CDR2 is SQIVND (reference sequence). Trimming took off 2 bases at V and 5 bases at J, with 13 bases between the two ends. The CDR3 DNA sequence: TGTGCCAGTAGTATAACCCACTCGCCTTATCAGCCCCAGCATTTT. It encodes CASSITHSPYQPQHF.

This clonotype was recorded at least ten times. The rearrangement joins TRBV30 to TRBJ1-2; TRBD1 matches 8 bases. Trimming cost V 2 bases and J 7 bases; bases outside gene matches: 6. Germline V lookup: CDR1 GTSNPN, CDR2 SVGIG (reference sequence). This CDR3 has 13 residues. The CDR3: CAWSPTGAGGYTF. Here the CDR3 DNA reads TGTGCCTGGAGTCCGACAGGGGCGGGTGGCTACACCTTC.